A single count supports the clone carrying this TCR beta chain. The data belong to a study of blood T cell repertoires in COVID-19. The V gene lost 5 bases and the J gene lost 5 bases, with 15 bases spanning the gap. The CDR3 covers 14 residues. Germline V CDR1 and CDR2: SNHLY, FYNNEI. Using immunoSEQ multiplex PCR, the repertoire was profiled, and TCRdb retains in-frame clones only, with some absent. The profile shows more than 200,000 clones, over 75% of them singletons. The material sequenced was PBMCs or T cells enriched from blood (not recorded which). This sequence originates from a woman between 25 and 40 years old who had been exposed to COVID-19. This rearrangement joins TRBV2 to TRBJ2-5; D may be TRBD2 (5 bases). The CDR3 region has the DNA TGTGCCAGCAGTACCCCCGGTGGGGAGGAGACCCAGTACTTC. Protein: CASSTPGGEETQYF.